These 5 T cell receptor beta chains share one sample of origin, sequenced in a study of T cell responses to AZD1222 COVID-19 vaccine. Sequencing used immunoSEQ multiplex PCR; TCRdb keeps in-frame clones, though not all of them. The sample gives fewer than 300,000 clones, over 85% of which show up once; roughly 0.51% is in the top ten. Sequenced here: peripheral blood, sampled on day 0 of AZD1222 vaccination. The receptors derive from an adult in good health.

The rearrangement joins TRBV19 to TRBJ2-7; D remains unclear. The CDR3 is 11 amino acids. V was shortened by 6 bases and J by 5 bases, with 8 bases between the two germline ends. Looked up from germline, CDR1 is LNHDA and CDR2 is SQIVND (reference sequence). CDR3 DNA sequence: TGTGCCAGTAGAAGCCACGACGAGCAGTACTTC. Translating gives CASRSHDEQYF. Together with reference TRBV19 and TRBJ2-7, the CDR3 gives the full variable domain: DGGITQSPKYLFRKEGQNVTLSCEQNLNHDAMYWYRQDPGQGLRLIYYSQIVNDFQKGDIAEGYSVSREKKESFPLTVTSAQKNPTAFYLCASRSHDEQYFGPGTRLTVT.

The chain has TRBV7-8 and TRBJ2-1; D may be TRBD1 (5 bases). Per the germline V gene, CDR1 is SGHVS and CDR2 is FQNEAQ. The CDR3 length is 14 residues. V was trimmed by 4 bases and J by 6 bases, leaving 13 bases between them. CDR3 coding DNA: TGTGCCAGCAGCTCCAACTCAGGGTCCAATGAGCAGTTCTTC. This encodes CASSSNSGSNEQFF.

The rearrangement links TRBV28 to TRBJ2-7, with 10 positions matching TRBD1. The ends lost 8 bases at V and 3 bases at J; junction bases unmatched: 10. This CDR3 has 15 amino acids. Germline V gene data show CDR1 as MDHEN and CDR2 as SYDVKM. The CDR3 DNA follows: TGTGCCAGCTCCCTTCACCGGGACAGGGGCTACGAGCAGTACTTC. Its translation: CASSLHRDRGYEQYF. Using reference TRBV28 and TRBJ2-7 for the parts outside the CDR3, the full variable domain is DVKVTQSSRYLVKRTGEKVFLECVQDMDHENMFWYRQDPGLGLRLIYFSYDVKMKEKGDIPEGYSVSREKKERFSLILESASTNQTSMYLCASSLHRDRGYEQYFGPGTRLTVT.

The rearrangement links TRBV14 to TRBJ2-7, with 8 bases fitting TRBD1. After removal of 4 bases from V and 2 bases from J, the junction contained 4 bases not matched to a gene. The germline gives CDR1 SGHDN, CDR2 FVKESK. The CDR3 runs 14 residues. This chain's CDR3 is CASSPRDRPYEQYF. The CDR3, as DNA: TGTGCCAGCAGCCCCCGGGACAGGCCCTACGAGCAGTACTTC.

The J gene is TRBJ1-2, the V gene TRBV9; D unresolved. The germline V gene has CDR1 SGDLS and CDR2 YYNGEE. Trimming removed 0 bases at V and 7 bases at J, with 13 bases between. This CDR3 comprises 14 residues. CDR3 nucleotide sequence: TGTGCCAGCAGCGTAGATCAAGGCTATTTTGGCTACACCTTC. This translates into CASSVDQGYFGYTF.